Listed here is a single T cell receptor (beta chain). This specimen belongs to a study of blood T cell repertoires in COVID-19. Study-wide context: Samples taken during acute and convalescent COVID-19 were collected in the United States, Italy and Spain. T cells, B-cell-depleted T cells, or PBMCs provided the cDNA or gDNA that served as material.

Germline CDR1 is SNHLY and CDR2 is FYNNEI. The CDR3 runs 16 residues. Trimming stripped 6 bases from V and 0 bases from J, with 15 bases between. Authors' data handling: Nucleated cell counts were estimated from reference gene primer amplification. The protocol was immunoSEQ multiplex PCR, while the TCRdb copy is restricted to in-frame clones and leaves out a portion. V and J calls and clone size follow that table, whereas D and trimming were derived from the DNA. The table lists around 290,000 clones, around 90% of them singletons. The chain recombines TRBV2 with TRBJ2-1; tentative D call: TRBD2 (6 bases). The specimen was PBMCs or T cells enriched from blood (not recorded which). This sequence originates from a woman aged 30 to 39 who had recovered from COVID-19. As DNA, the CDR3 is TGTGCCAGCAGATTAGCGGTAATGAGCTCCTACAATGAGCAGTTCTTC. It encodes CASRLAVMSSYNEQFF.